Below are 26 T cell receptor beta chains sequenced from a single sample in a study of human T cells and chemical hapten exposure. Described time point: patch test 1, 2 weeks after DPC sensitization. The treatment denotes: therapeutic diphenylcyclopropenone sensitization with weekly scalp DPC. Each CDR3 protein gets one entry after TCRdb re-called the RACE reads with MiXCR. The table includes fewer than 400,000 distinct CDR3 sequences, around 7% detected once. Sequenced material: whole blood, taken in connection with sensitization to the hapten diphenylcyclopropenone (DPC). The receptors come from a woman under 30 with alopecia areata. Some clones in this sample may be carry-over from other donors' samples.

V usage is TRBV28 and J usage is TRBJ1-1; no clear D gene. CDR3 length equals 14 residues. CDR1 is MDHEN, CDR2 SYDVKM, per germline. V gave up 5 bases and J gave up 2 bases, with 12 bases separating them. Here the CDR3 DNA reads TGTGCCAGCAGTCCACGGGGTTATAACACTGAAGCTTTCTTT. Residues: CASSPRGYNTEAFF.

This clonotype turned up a few times. The chain carries TRBV6-2 or TRBV6-3 and TRBJ1-2, with D perhaps TRBD1 (6 bases). CDR1 and CDR2 (germline): MNHEY, SVGEGT. The CDR3 has 14 amino acids. V lost 7 bases and J lost 7, with 19 bases in between. Here the CDR3 reads CASTKPGDRSGYTF. The CDR3 coding sequence is TGTGCCAGCACCAAACCAGGGGACCGGTCTGGCTACACCTTC.

A few counts support this clonotype. The V gene is TRBV7-2, the J gene TRBJ2-3, with D unresolved. Per germline, CDR1 SGHTA and CDR2 FQGNSA. Trimming pared 1 base from V and 1 base from J, leaving 12 bases between. This CDR3 has 16 amino acids. CDR3 sequence: CASSLVRAFRTDTQYF. The CDR3 nucleotides are TGTGCCAGCAGCTTAGTTCGGGCCTTTCGCACAGATACGCAGTATTTT.

This clonotype was picked up a small number of times. This may be a read error, as it is one base from a much larger clone. This chain links TRBV4-3 with TRBJ2-1; unclear D gene. The CDR3 is 13 amino acids. Per the germline V gene, CDR1 is LGHNA and CDR2 is YSLEER. The CDR3 reads CASSQDHRNERFF. The CDR3 coding sequence is TGCGCCAGCAGCCAAGATCACCGGAATGAGCGGTTCTTC.

This CDR3 reads CASRGSYRGLPSTGELFF. CDR3 sequence (DNA): TGTGCCAGCAGAGGGAGCTACAGGGGGCTCCCTAGCACCGGGGAGCTGTTTTTT. The rearrangement links TRBV12-3 or TRBV12-4 to TRBJ2-2; 9 bases agree with TRBD1. The V segment lost 6 bases and the J segment 4 bases; nucleotides outside the gene matches: 15. The CDR3 extends over 18 amino acids.

The V and J genes are TRBV12-3 or TRBV12-4 and TRBJ1-2; D remains ambiguous. CDR3 length: 15 amino acids. The ends were cut back, 1 base at V and 4 bases at J, with 13 bases in the middle. CDR3 coding DNA: TGTGCCAGCAGTTTAGGCGTTACGGATAGCTATGGCTACACCTTC. This codes for CASSLGVTDSYGYTF.

This clonotype has a handful of counts. This chain joins TRBV11-2 and TRBJ2-1; TRBD2 aligns across 11 bases. Germline V gives CDR1 SGHAT, CDR2 FQNNGV. The CDR3 consists of 15 residues. With V trimmed by 3 bases and J by 7 bases, 5 bases remained unmatched. CDR3 sequence: CASSLLAGGENEQFF. CDR3 bases: TGTGCCAGCAGCTTGTTAGCGGGGGGGGAGAATGAGCAGTTCTTC. The full variable domain, rest sourced from reference TRBV11-2 and TRBJ2-1, is EAGVAQSPRYKIIEKRQSVAFWCNPISGHATLYWYQQILGQGPKLLIQFQNNGVVDDSQLPKDRFSAERLKGVDSTLKIQPAKLEDSAVYLCASSLLAGGENEQFFGPGTRLTVL.

The rearrangement links TRBV10-2 to TRBJ2-3; 8 nucleotides agree with TRBD1. J was trimmed by 4 bases and V by 3 bases; bases with no gene match: 9. The CDR3 totals 16 residues. Germline V CDR1 and CDR2: WSHSY, SAAADI. This CDR3 is CASSEAGNRGSDTQYF. In nucleotides, the CDR3 is TGCGCCAGCAGTGAAGCCGGGAACAGGGGGTCAGATACGCAGTATTTT.

This clonotype has only a few counts. The chain uses TRBV12-3 or TRBV12-4 and TRBJ2-1; D gene uncertain. V was trimmed by 0 bases and J by 6 bases, leaving 9 bases between them. The CDR3 is made up of 14 amino acids. The CDR3 loop is CASSLAGRSNEQFF. Here the CDR3 DNA reads TGTGCCAGCAGTTTAGCAGGTAGAAGCAATGAGCAGTTCTTC.

This chain connects TRBV5-5 to TRBJ1-4; D might be TRBD1 (5 bases). Trimming stripped 1 base from V and 5 bases from J, with 12 bases between. CDR3 length equals 15 residues. Germline V gives CDR1 SGHKS, CDR2 YYEKEE (reference sequence). The DNA for the CDR3 is TGTGCCAGCAGCTTGTGGGGCCAGGGAAATGAAAAACTGTTTTTT. Protein product: CASSLWGQGNEKLFF.

V and J are TRBV7-8 and TRBJ1-6; TRBD1 matches 7 bases. With 6 bases clipped from V and 3 bases from J, the junction kept 14 bases outside the gene matches. This CDR3 region has 18 residues. Looked up from germline, CDR1 is SGHVS and CDR2 is FQNEAQ. Here the CDR3 reads CASSDKGYRGGYNSPLHF. CDR3 DNA sequence: TGTGCCAGCAGTGACAAGGGGTACAGGGGCGGCTATAATTCACCCCTCCACTTT.

The CDR3 DNA reads TGTGCCAGCAAAATGACAGGGGCCCACGAGCAGTACTTC. Protein: CASKMTGAHEQYF. The chain couples TRBV28 to TRBJ2-7; 8 nucleotides match TRBD1. The junction had 7 bases not matched to a gene; V was cut back by 7 bases and J by 5 bases. Germline lookup yields CDR1 MDHEN and CDR2 SYDVKM. CDR3 length: 13 amino acids.

This clonotype was counted at least ten times. This chain connects TRBV20-1 to TRBJ2-2; D tentatively fits TRBD1 or TRBD2 (5 bases each). The CDR3 runs 13 residues. Trimming removed 6 bases at V and 8 bases at J, with 16 bases between. Germline V gene lookup returns CDR1 DFQATT and CDR2 SNEGSKA (reference sequence). The CDR3 loop is CSASPGTWGELFF. CDR3 sequence (DNA): TGCAGTGCCAGCCCCGGGACCTGGGGGGAGCTGTTTTTT.

The gene calls are TRBV6-5 and TRBJ1-5; D possibly corresponds to TRBD1 (6 bases). The V gene lost 6 bases and the J gene lost 5 bases, with 14 bases spanning the gap. Per the germline V gene, CDR1 is MNHEY and CDR2 is SVGAGI. The CDR3 runs 14 residues. The CDR3 bases are TGTGCCAGCAGCCAAGGACAGCGCTATCAGCCCCAGCATTTT. Translating it yields CASSQGQRYQPQHF.

This chain links TRBV4-3 with TRBJ2-1; no reliable D call. The CDR3 loop spans 14 amino acids. Trimming shortened V by 3 bases and J by 8 bases, and 14 bases separated the two germline ends. Germline V gene lookup returns CDR1 LGHNA and CDR2 YSLEER. The CDR3 region is CASSHYNYAHEQFF. CDR3 coding DNA: TGCGCCAGCAGCCACTATAACTATGCCCATGAGCAGTTCTTC.

This clonotype was seen only a few times. The rearrangement links TRBV12-3 or TRBV12-4 to TRBJ2-3; 10 positions agree with TRBD2. The CDR3 is 15 residues long. V lost 6 bases and J lost 0; bases outside the gene matches: 3. CDR3 residues: CASRERGGSTDTQYF. DNA for the CDR3: TGTGCCAGCAGGGAGCGGGGGGGTAGCACAGATACGCAGTATTTT.

This clonotype was seen only a few times. This chain links TRBV5-1 with TRBJ2-5; 7 bases map to TRBD1. Per the germline V gene, CDR1 is SGHRS and CDR2 is YFSETQ. The J segment lost 4 bases and the V segment lost 2 bases, leaving 5 bases of the junction unmatched. The CDR3 contains 14 residues. CDR3 bases: TGCGCCAGCAGCTTTACAGGGGCCGGAGAGACCCAGTACTTC. It codes for CASSFTGAGETQYF.

This clonotype was seen at least ten times. This CDR3 reads CASRLRDRGGYGYTF. The CDR3 DNA is TGTGCCAGCAGACTCCGGGACAGGGGAGGGTATGGCTACACCTTC. This sequence joins TRBV6-5 and TRBJ1-2; TRBD1 aligns across 10 bases. The germline V gene has CDR1 MNHEY and CDR2 SVGAGI. After removal of 6 bases from V and 5 bases from J, the junction contained 9 bases not matched to a gene. The CDR3 length is 15 residues.

This chain joins TRBV2 and TRBJ1-5, with TRBD1 identical over 9 bases. The CDR3 loop spans 14 amino acids. CDR1 and CDR2 (germline): SNHLY, FYNNEI. Trimming cost V 4 bases and J 7 bases; bases outside gene matches: 5. CDR3 sequence reads: CASSGTGARQPQHF. CDR3 DNA: TGTGCCAGCAGTGGGACAGGGGCCAGGCAGCCCCAGCATTTT.

The sample holds a few counts of this clonotype. The gene calls are TRBV3-1 and TRBJ2-7, with 12 bases fitting TRBD2. CDR1 and CDR2 from the germline V gene are LGHDT and YNNKEL (reference sequence). The CDR3 extends over 17 amino acids. V lost 2 bases to trimming and J lost 4 bases; unmatched junction nucleotides: 9. The CDR3 protein is CASSQRTSGVITYEQYF. The CDR3, as DNA: TGTGCCAGCAGCCAAAGGACTAGCGGGGTCATAACTTACGAGCAGTACTTC.

The CDR3 bases are TGCGCCAGCAGCGCCCGACAGGGGGCGAATTCACCCCTCCACTTT. As protein: CASSARQGANSPLHF. The J gene is TRBJ1-6, the V gene TRBV5-1, with 10 nucleotides matching TRBD1. Germline V gene lookup returns CDR1 SGHRS and CDR2 YFSETQ. V lost 4 bases and J lost 7; bases outside the gene matches: 5. The CDR3 contains 15 residues.

This clonotype was counted a few times. The chain couples TRBV4-3 to TRBJ1-1; a weak D match, TRBD1 (5 bases). Germline CDR1 and CDR2: LGHNA and YSLEER. V was trimmed by 5 bases and J by 5 bases, leaving 21 bases between them. CDR3 length: 16 residues. In nucleotides, the CDR3 is TGCGCCAGCAGCTTAAGATCCCAGGGCGGAGCGACTGAAGCTTTCTTT. Translated, it gives CASSLRSQGGATEAFF.

The rearrangement uses TRBV6-2 or TRBV6-3 and TRBJ1-4; a possible D gene is TRBD1 (5 bases). The CDR3 is 15 amino acids. Trimming stripped 2 bases from V and 5 bases from J, with 12 bases between. Germline V gene lookup returns CDR1 MNHEY and CDR2 SVGEGT. The CDR3 spells CASSYLQGGNEKLFF. The CDR3 DNA reads as TGTGCCAGCAGTTACCTCCAGGGAGGGAATGAAAAACTGTTTTTT.

The rearrangement uses TRBV12-3 or TRBV12-4 and TRBJ2-1; no reliable D call. CDR3 size: 15 residues. V was clipped by 1 base and J by 0 bases, with 7 bases between them. In DNA, the CDR3 is TGTGCCAGCAGTTTAGGGTTCTTCTCCTACAATGAGCAGTTCTTC. Translation gives CASSLGFFSYNEQFF.

This clonotype has more than one count but fewer than ten. The chain is built from TRBV28 and TRBJ2-1, with D possibly TRBD1 on 5 matching bases. The CDR3 is 13 residues long. The V and J ends lost 2 bases and 10 bases respectively, with 12 bases between them. Germline values: CDR1 MDHEN, CDR2 SYDVKM. CDR3: CASSLIHDSEQFF. CDR3 sequence (DNA): TGTGCCAGCAGTTTAATTCATGACAGCGAGCAGTTCTTC.

The chain joins TRBV20-1 to TRBJ1-4, with D perhaps TRBD1 (5 bases). Trimming took off 6 bases at V and 4 bases at J, with 12 bases between the two ends. The CDR3 has 13 amino acids. Germline assignment: CDR1 DFQATT and CDR2 SNEGSKA (reference sequence). CDR3: CSAPGSYNEKLFF. In DNA, the CDR3 is TGCAGTGCCCCAGGGAGTTATAATGAAAAACTGTTTTTT.